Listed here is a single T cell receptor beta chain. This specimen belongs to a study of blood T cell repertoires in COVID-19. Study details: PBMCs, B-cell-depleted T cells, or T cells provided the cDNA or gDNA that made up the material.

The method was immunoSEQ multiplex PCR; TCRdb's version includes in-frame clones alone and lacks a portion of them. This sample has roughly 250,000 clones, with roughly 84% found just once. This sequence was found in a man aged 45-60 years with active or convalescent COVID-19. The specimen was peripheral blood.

The CDR3 region is CASSLDRGRDYGYTF. The CDR3 DNA is TGTGCCAGCAGCTTGGACAGGGGGCGCGACTATGGCTACACCTTC. The chain recombines TRBV11-2 with TRBJ1-2; TRBD1 matches at 11 bases. The V and J ends lost 3 bases and 3 bases, in that order; junction bases with no gene match: 3. Germline assignment: CDR1 SGHAT and CDR2 FQNNGV. This CDR3 is 15 amino acids long.